This T cell receptor (beta chain) was profiled in a study of blood T cell repertoires in COVID-19 (dated by TCRdb to about 2020). Notes on the research overall: Samples covering the acute and convalescent phases of COVID-19 were provided by collaborators in the United States, Italy and Spain. The material from the prospective study consisted of cDNA or gDNA derived from T cells, B-cell-depleted T cells, or PBMCs. Subjects who had been exposed to COVID-19, were actively infected with it, or had recovered from it provided the deeply sampled blood TCRbeta repertoires that made up the dataset. The repertoires were made available in a free public database intended to serve as a resource for research on the immune response to SARS-CoV-2. Samples were obtained from the ongoing ImmuneRACE study (first 160 participants) and from 1,000 to 1,500 subjects provided by 6 global collaborators. A de-identified subject ID, COVID-19 status, age in years and sex were almost always included in the sample metadata. Where available, HLA class I and class II types were obtained from metadata supplied by the sample provider rather than from assay-based typing.

Each collaborating institution followed its own protocols to collect whole blood in K2EDTA tubes. For TCRbeta analysis, collaborators shipped samples in one of three forms: frozen whole blood, isolated PBMCs, or DNA extracted from either of those sample types. Compared with germline, V lacks 5 bases and J lacks 1 base; bases without a gene match: 10. Measured from the cysteine to the phenylalanine, the CDR3 is 16 residues long. Just CDR3 DNA is preserved here, 48 bases in frame from base 1. CDR1 and CDR2 are drawn from the germline V gene (reference sequence): SGHNT, YYREEE. The immunoSEQ Assay, a bias-controlled multiplex PCR, was used to amplify TCRbeta CDR3 regions from genomic DNA. The published analysis was carried out like this. The number of nucleated cells in each sample was estimated by amplification of reference gene primers within the assay. To quantify the absolute abundance of each unique TCRbeta CDR3 rearrangement, sequence reads were collapsed and filtered. For each sample, productive Simpson clonality was calculated as the square root of Simpson's diversity index over productive rearrangements. Imported from immuneACCESS, the table was reduced by TCRdb to in-frame sequences with V and J called. These copies leave out some clones; in studies compared against another copy, an unresolved V gene accounts for under half, and the cause of the remainder is not known. That table gives V, J and clone size, and the DNA gave D and trimming. Within this sample are 150,000 to 200,000 clones, with about 80% of them counted one time only. The ten largest clones take up roughly a fifth of the sample.

General findings and caveats noted by the study authors: The quantity of clinical and demographic metadata differed by source and by participant and was supplied without curation.

Turning to this clone: Its target antigen remains unknown. Base qualities are not recorded, but no much larger clone differs from it by a single base.

Sequenced material: peripheral blood. This chain joins TRBV5-4 to TRBJ2-7; 9 bases in the junction line up with TRBD2. This sequence was found in a woman older than 75 with acute or convalescent COVID-19. The CDR3 here reads CASSPRGSGSSYEQYF. The DNA sequence follows: TGTGCCAGCAGTCCCCGGGGTAGCGGGAGTTCCTACGAGCAGTACTTC.